This TCR beta chain was recorded in a study of blood T cell repertoires in COVID-19 (dated by TCRdb to the early 2020s). In the study overall: Samples from collaborators originated in the United States, Italy and Spain and spanned both the acute and convalescent phases of COVID-19. The prospective study material was composed of cDNA or gDNA derived from T cells, B-cell-depleted T cells, or PBMCs. Subjects who had been exposed to COVID-19, were actively infected with it, or had recovered from it provided the deeply sampled blood TCRbeta repertoires that made up the dataset. The repertoires were released in a freely available public database intended as a resource for research on the immune response to SARS-CoV-2. The samples were drawn from two sources: the first 160 participants of the ongoing ImmuneRACE study, and 1,200 or so subjects contributed by 6 global collaborators. Sample metadata almost always included a de-identified subject ID, COVID-19 status, age in years and sex. HLA class I and class II types, where available, came from metadata supplied by the sample provider rather than from assay-based typing. Overall study results and their limits: How much clinical and demographic metadata was included differed by source and by participant, and the metadata was provided uncurated.

TCRbeta CDR3 regions were amplified from genomic DNA by means of the immunoSEQ Assay, a bias-controlled multiplex PCR. On the authors' methods: The number of nucleated cells in each sample was estimated by amplification of reference gene primers within the assay. Sequence reads were collapsed and filtered to measure the absolute abundance of every unique TCRbeta CDR3 rearrangement. Productive Simpson clonality was computed per sample as the square root of Simpson's diversity index over productive rearrangements. Not all clones reach the TCRdb copy of this immuneACCESS table, which keeps in-frame sequences only. Checked studies attribute under half of the gap to unresolved V genes and leave the rest unexplained. V, J and clone size were drawn from that table, and D and trimming were deduced from the DNA. Across this sample there are about 180,000 clones, with over 80% seen only once. The ten most abundant clones make up over 6.5% of the sample.

Concerning this clone itself: This receptor's antigen is unknown. Per-base qualities were not stored, and no clone one base away is much larger.

One collaborating source in Seattle enrolled patients during active infection and followed them longitudinally through the course of disease. Each collaborating institution followed its own protocols to collect whole blood in K2EDTA tubes. For TCRbeta analysis, collaborators shipped samples as frozen whole blood, isolated PBMCs, or DNA extracted from either of those sample types. This TCR came from a woman aged 40 to 50 with COVID-19, enrolled during active disease. Sequenced input: peripheral blood.

CDR3 region: CATSGGPLNEKLFF. The DNA reads TGTGCCACCTCCGGGGGGCCGCTTAATGAAAAACTGTTTTTT. This sequence uses TRBV28 and TRBJ1-4; TRBD1 might be the D gene, on 6 matching bases. V is cut by 10 bases and J by 4 bases, and the space between the germline ends is 16 bases. From its cysteine to its phenylalanine, the CDR3 spans 14 amino acids. This entry keeps only the CDR3 DNA: 42 bases, framed from base 1. The germline V gene specifies MDHEN as CDR1 and SYDVKM as CDR2.